The T cell receptor beta chain under discussion was sequenced for a study of blood T cell repertoires in COVID-19. Study context: Acute and convalescent COVID-19 samples came from the United States, Italy and Spain. T cells, B-cell-depleted T cells, or PBMCs provided the cDNA or gDNA that served as material.

Germline values: CDR1 SGHRS, CDR2 YFSETQ. Trimming stripped 2 bases from V and 5 bases from J, with 10 bases between. The CDR3 loop spans 13 amino acids. Original analysis: Reference gene primers were amplified, and this amplification served to estimate nucleated cell counts. The assay was immunoSEQ multiplex PCR, and TCRdb's table has in-frame clones only and misses some. V, J and clone size are taken as reported in that table, and D and trimming were inferred from the DNA itself. The data contain fewer than 300,000 clones, roughly 85% of them singletons. The receptor comes from a man aged 45-60 years with active or convalescent COVID-19. The chain joins TRBV5-1 to TRBJ1-1; D might be TRBD1 (5 bases). The sequenced sample was peripheral blood. CDR3 sequence (DNA): TGCGCCAGCAGCTTCGGCCAGGGAACTGAAGCTTTCTTT. It codes for CASSFGQGTEAFF.